This paragraph reports one T cell receptor beta chain. TRB was amplified from about 260 ng of peripheral blood genomic DNA per sample. The data stem from a study of T cell clusters in autoimmune cytopenias. CDR1 is ENHRY, CDR2 SYGVKD, per germline. This CDR3 region has 13 residues. TRB rearrangements were amplified by touch-down multiplex PCR with mixed TRB-A/B primers. TCRdb reprocessed the multiplex PCR reads and reports one entry per CDR3 protein, with no DNA. The sample data list under 8,500 distinct CDR3 sequences. These same data were also listed under a study on T cell repertoires in aging, cancer and after chemotherapy. That work contributes: These repertoire data do not allow conclusions about immunological memory after chemotherapy.

Sample: peripheral blood. The origin of this receptor is a human donor in good health. This chain links TRBV10-3 with TRBJ1-5; TCRdb's D gene call, TRBD1, goes unchecked for lack of DNA. The CDR3 protein is CAISPRENQPQHF.